This TCR beta chain was observed in a study of graft-versus-host responses after intestinal transplantation. This clone was seen just once. Its antigen remains unknown. Only in-frame clones appear in the TCRdb table, and some are missing; sequencing was by immunoSEQ multiplex PCR. The table lists just over 40,000 clones, roughly 95% of them singletons, with almost 0.55% in the top ten. The CDR3 is 11 residues long. Germline assignment: CDR1 SGHRS and CDR2 YFSETQ. Trimming cost V 4 bases and J 10 bases, with 10 bases left between them. This receptor was identified in a human donor who was the organ donor for an intestinal transplant. Sequenced material: unstimulated CD8+ T cells sorted from spleen or lymph node cells, taken before transplant. V and J are TRBV5-1 and TRBJ2-3; tentatively, D is TRBD2 (6 bases). CDR3 DNA: TGCGCCAGCAGCCGCGGGACCTCGCAGTATTTT. Its translation: CASSRGTSQYF.